This T cell receptor beta chain is drawn from a study of T cell changes during pregnancy in multiple sclerosis. Trimming pared 7 bases from V and 6 bases from J, leaving 13 bases between. The germline V gene encodes CDR1 SNHLY and CDR2 FYNNEI. The CDR3 extends over 12 amino acids. Data came from immunoSEQ multiplex PCR; TCRdb stores just in-frame clones and leaves some out. The table shows tens of thousands of clones, with about 87% occurring only once. Sequenced here: CD4+ T cells from peripheral blood mononuclear cells, sampled in the second trimester of pregnancy. This sequence was found in a female donor with multiple sclerosis, enrolled in a pregnancy study. This chain uses TRBV2 with TRBJ2-7; TRBD2 is a possible D gene (6 bases). The CDR3 coding sequence is TGTGCCAGCAACTTGGGGGGACTCGAGCAGTACTTC. This codes for CASNLGGLEQYF.